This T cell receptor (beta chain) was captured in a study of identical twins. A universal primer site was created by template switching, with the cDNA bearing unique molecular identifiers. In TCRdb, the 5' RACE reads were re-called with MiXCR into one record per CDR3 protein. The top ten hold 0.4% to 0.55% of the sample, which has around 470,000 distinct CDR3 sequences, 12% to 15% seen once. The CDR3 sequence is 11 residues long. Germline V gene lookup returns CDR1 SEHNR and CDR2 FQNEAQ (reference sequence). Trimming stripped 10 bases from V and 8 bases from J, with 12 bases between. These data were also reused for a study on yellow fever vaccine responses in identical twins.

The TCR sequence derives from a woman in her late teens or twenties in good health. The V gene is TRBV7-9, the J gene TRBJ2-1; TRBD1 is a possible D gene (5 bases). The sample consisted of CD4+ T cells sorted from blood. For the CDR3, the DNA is TGTGCCATCGACGGCAGGGATGAGCAGTTCTTC. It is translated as CAIDGRDEQFF.